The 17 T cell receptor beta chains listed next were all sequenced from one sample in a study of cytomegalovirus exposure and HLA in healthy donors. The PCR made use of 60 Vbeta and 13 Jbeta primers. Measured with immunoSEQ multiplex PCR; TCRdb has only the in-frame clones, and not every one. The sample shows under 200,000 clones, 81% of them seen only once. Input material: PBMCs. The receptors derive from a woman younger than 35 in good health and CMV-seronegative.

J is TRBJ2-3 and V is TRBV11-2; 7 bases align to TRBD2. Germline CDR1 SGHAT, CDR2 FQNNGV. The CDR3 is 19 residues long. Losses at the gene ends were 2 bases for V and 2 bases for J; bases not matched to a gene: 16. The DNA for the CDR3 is TGTGCCAGCAGCTTAAGGAACAGCGGGATCGGCAAAAACACAGATACGCAGTATTTT. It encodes CASSLRNSGIGKNTDTQYF.

CDR3 sequence: CASSSKPTGRETQYF. In DNA, the CDR3 is TGTGCCAGCAGCTCAAAACCGACAGGACGGGAGACCCAGTACTTC. V and J are TRBV7-3 and TRBJ2-5; the D gene is possibly TRBD1 (6 bases). V was clipped by 4 bases and J by 5 bases, with 17 bases between them. CDR1 and CDR2 from the germline V gene are SGHTA and FQGTGA. The CDR3 covers 15 residues.

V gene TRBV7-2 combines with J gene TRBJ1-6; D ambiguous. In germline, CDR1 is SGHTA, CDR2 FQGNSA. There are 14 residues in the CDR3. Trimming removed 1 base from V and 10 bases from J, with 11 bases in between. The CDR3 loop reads CASSLVPGLSPLHF. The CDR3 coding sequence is TGTGCCAGCAGCTTAGTGCCAGGTTTATCACCCCTCCACTTT.

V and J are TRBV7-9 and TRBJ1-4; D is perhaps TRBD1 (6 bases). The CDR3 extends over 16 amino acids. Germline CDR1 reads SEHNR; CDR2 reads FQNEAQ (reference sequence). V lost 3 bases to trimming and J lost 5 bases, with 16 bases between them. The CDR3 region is CASSFEADSENEKLFF. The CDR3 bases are TGTGCCAGCAGCTTTGAGGCGGACAGTGAGAATGAAAAACTGTTTTTT.

The CDR3 is CASSLGGGQAQETQYF. In nucleotides, the CDR3 is TGCGCCAGCAGCTTGGGGGGGGGACAGGCCCAAGAGACCCAGTACTTC. The V and J genes are TRBV5-1 and TRBJ2-5; tentative D call: TRBD1 (8 bases). Per the germline V gene, CDR1 is SGHRS and CDR2 is YFSETQ. Trimming shortened V by 0 bases and J by 1 base, and 13 bases separated the two germline ends. The CDR3 is 16 residues long.

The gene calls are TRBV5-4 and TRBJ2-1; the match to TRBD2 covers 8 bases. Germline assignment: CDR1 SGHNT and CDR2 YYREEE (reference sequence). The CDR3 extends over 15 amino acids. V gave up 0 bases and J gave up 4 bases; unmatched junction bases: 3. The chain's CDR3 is CASSLALAGYNEQFF. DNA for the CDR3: TGTGCCAGCAGCTTGGCCTTAGCGGGGTACAATGAGCAGTTCTTC.

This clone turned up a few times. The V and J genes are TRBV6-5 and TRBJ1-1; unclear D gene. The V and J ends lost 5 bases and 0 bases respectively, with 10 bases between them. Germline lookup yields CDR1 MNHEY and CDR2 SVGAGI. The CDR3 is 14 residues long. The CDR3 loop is CASSTEVMNTEAFF. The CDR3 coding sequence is TGTGCCAGCAGTACTGAGGTCATGAACACTGAAGCTTTCTTT.

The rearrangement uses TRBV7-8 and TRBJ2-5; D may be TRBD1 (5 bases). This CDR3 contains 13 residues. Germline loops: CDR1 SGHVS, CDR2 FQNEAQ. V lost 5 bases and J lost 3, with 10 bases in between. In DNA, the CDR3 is TGTGCCAGCAGCAAACAGGTTAAAGAGACCCAGTACTTC. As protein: CASSKQVKETQYF.

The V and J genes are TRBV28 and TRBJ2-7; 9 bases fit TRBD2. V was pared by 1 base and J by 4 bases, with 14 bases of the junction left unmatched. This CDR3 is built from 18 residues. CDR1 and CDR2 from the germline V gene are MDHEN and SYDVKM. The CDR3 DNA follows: TGTGCCAGCAGTTTATATGACGGAATAGCGGGAGTACGGTACGAGCAGTACTTC. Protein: CASSLYDGIAGVRYEQYF.

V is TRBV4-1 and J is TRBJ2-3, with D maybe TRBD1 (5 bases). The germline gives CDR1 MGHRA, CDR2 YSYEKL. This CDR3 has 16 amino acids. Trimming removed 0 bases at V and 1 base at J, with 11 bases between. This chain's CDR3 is CASSQETQGRTDTQYF. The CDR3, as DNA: TGCGCCAGCAGCCAAGAGACCCAGGGCCGCACAGATACGCAGTATTTT.

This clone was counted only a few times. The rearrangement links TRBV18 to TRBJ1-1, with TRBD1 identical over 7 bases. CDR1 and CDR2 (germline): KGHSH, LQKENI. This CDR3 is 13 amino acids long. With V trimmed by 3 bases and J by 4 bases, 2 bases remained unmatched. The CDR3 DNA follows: TGTGCCAGCTCACCCGACAGGGCCACTGAAGCTTTCTTT. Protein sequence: CASSPDRATEAFF.

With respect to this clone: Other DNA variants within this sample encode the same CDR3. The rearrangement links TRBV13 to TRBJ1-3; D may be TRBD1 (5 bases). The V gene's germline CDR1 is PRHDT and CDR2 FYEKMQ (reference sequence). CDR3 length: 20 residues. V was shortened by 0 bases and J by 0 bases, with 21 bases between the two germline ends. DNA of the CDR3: TGTGCCAGCAGCTTAGGGGGGCAGGGAATCCCACGGTACTCTGGAAACACCATATATTTT. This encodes CASSLGGQGIPRYSGNTIYF.

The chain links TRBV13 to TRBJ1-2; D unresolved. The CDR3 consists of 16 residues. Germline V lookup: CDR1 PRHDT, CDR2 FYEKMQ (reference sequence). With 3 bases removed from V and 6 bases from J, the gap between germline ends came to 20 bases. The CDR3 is CASSFPGESLGNGYTF. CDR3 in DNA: TGTGCCAGCAGCTTCCCCGGGGAGAGTTTAGGCAATGGCTACACCTTC.

The DNA for the CDR3 is TGTGCCAGCTCACCACAAGGGGGCCAGAACACTGAAGCTTTCTTT. It codes for CASSPQGGQNTEAFF. V and J are TRBV18 and TRBJ1-1; 7 bases agree with TRBD1. V shed 1 base, J shed 1 base, and the junction held 3 bases outside the gene matches. Germline-derived CDR1 and CDR2 are KGHSH and LQKENI. The CDR3 spans 15 residues.

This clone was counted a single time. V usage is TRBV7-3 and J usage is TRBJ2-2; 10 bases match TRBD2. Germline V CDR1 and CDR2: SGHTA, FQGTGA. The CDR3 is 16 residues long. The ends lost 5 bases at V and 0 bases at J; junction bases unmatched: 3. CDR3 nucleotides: TGTGCCAGCAGCGTACTAGCGGGGACGAACACCGGGGAGCTGTTTTTT. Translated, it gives CASSVLAGTNTGELFF. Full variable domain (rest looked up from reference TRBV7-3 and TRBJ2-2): GAGVSQTPSNKVTEKGKYVELRCDPISGHTALYWYRQSLGQGPEFLIYFQGTGAADDSGLPNDRFFAVRPEGSVSTLKIQRTERGDSAVYLCASSVLAGTNTGELFFGEGSRLTVL.

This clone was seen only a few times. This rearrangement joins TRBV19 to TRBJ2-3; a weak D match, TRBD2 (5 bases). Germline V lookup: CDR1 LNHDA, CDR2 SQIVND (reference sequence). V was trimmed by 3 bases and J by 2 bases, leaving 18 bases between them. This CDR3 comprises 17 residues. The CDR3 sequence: CASSIPPSRPNTDTQYF. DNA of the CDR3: TGTGCCAGTAGTATTCCTCCTAGCCGACCGAACACAGATACGCAGTATTTT.

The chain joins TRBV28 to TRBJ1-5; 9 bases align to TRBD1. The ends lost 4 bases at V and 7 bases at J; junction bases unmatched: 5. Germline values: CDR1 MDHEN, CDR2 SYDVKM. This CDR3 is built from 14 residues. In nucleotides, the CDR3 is TGTGCCAGCAGTTCCGGGACAGGGAAACAGCCCCAGCATTTT. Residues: CASSSGTGKQPQHF.